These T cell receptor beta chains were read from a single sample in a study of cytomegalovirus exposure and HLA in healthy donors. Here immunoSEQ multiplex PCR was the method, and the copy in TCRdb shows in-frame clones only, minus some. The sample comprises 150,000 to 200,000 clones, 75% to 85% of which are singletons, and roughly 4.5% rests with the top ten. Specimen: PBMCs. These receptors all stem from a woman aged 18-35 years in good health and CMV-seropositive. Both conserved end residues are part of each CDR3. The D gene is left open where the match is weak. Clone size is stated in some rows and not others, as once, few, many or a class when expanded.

CDR3: CSVGEQGENTEAFF
size: NA
V: TRBV29-1
D: TRBD1

CDR3: CASSLEGLGDTQYF
size: NA
V: TRBV5-6
D: NA

CDR3: CASSLFIGQGQNEQYF
size: NA
V: TRBV5-4
D: TRBD1

CDR3: CASKGRFGQNTGELFF
size: NA
V: TRBV25-1
D: NA

CDR3: CASSEQQVPNYGYTF
size: NA
V: TRBV2
D: NA

CDR3: CASSPRRDSSDTQYF
size: once
V: TRBV4-3
D: NA

CDR3: CATAPGYNSPLHF
size: NA
V: TRBV15
D: NA

CDR3: CASRKGVGYFGNQPQHF
size: NA
V: TRBV27
D: NA

CDR3: CASSSRQGDNSPLHF
size: NA
V: TRBV5-4
D: TRBD1

CDR3: CAWTHSGGITEAFF
size: NA
V: TRBV30
D: NA

CDR3: CASSKTGSSTDTQYF
size: NA
V: TRBV7-2
D: TRBD1

CDR3: CASSLFGGAQETQYF
size: NA
V: TRBV11-2
D: NA

CDR3: CASSLHRDSDYGYTF
size: NA
V: TRBV4-3
D: NA

CDR3: CASSPGLAGGTDTQYF
size: NA
V: TRBV18
D: TRBD2

CDR3: CASSPSSGGSYEQYF
size: NA
V: TRBV27
D: TRBD2

CDR3: CASSWAGQGPYEQYF
size: NA
V: TRBV5-1
D: TRBD1

CDR3: CASSVYRGITADNPPLHF
size: few
V: TRBV25-1
D: TRBD1

CDR3: CASSLGWGRNTEAFF
size: NA
V: TRBV27
D: NA